These T cell receptor beta chains were read from a single sample in a study of beta chain features in type 1 diabetes. Generated by immunoSEQ multiplex PCR, the TCRdb table keeps only in-frame clones and is missing some. The table records roughly 290,000 clones, approximately 15% of them present only once. Sequencing used naive CD4+ T cells from blood. These receptors were taken from a man between 18 and 35 years old with type 1 diabetes. Each CDR3 is given with its conserved first and last residue.

v_call	j_call	cdr3_aa
TRBV21-1	TRBJ2-5	CASRNRDRGSSQETQYF
TRBV6-1	TRBJ2-5	CASSSLGLKETQYF
TRBV27	TRBJ1-2	CASSSGWTGEGYGYTF
TRBV27	TRBJ1-6	CASSAKPGQYNSPLHF
TRBV2	TRBJ2-2	CASRLDTGELFF
TRBV15	TRBJ2-7	CATSTRTGPYEQYF
TRBV20-1	TRBJ2-1	CSASFLNEQFF
TRBV7-6	TRBJ2-1	CASSLSGGPSGMVEQFF
TRBV19	TRBJ2-1	CASSSYRGLAGPNEQFF
TRBV28	TRBJ2-5	CASSWAQGARGETQYF
TRBV29-1	TRBJ1-2	CSVVDRGYGYTF
TRBV9	TRBJ2-5	CASSVGVSGTGMQETQYF
TRBV11-2	TRBJ1-6	CASSLPSSYNSPLHF
TRBV4-3	TRBJ1-3	CASSQDHLGRLGNTIYF
TRBV30	TRBJ2-5	CAWSGRTTQETQYF
TRBV5-1	TRBJ2-5	CASSLRPTQETQYF
TRBV5-1	TRBJ2-7	CASSLSPESVHEQYF
TRBV2	TRBJ2-3	CASSDRGTDTQYF
TRBV7-2	TRBJ1-2	CASSSGQGSVYTF
TRBV5-6	TRBJ1-2	CASSPWDRGPYGYTF
TRBV19	TRBJ2-1	CASSVRGSWSSYNEQFF
TRBV19	TRBJ2-1	CASRGFLAGAYNEQFF
TRBV15	TRBJ2-1	CATSRDRGPNEQFF
TRBV7-9	TRBJ1-1	CASSFGGRGNTEAFF
TRBV15	TRBJ2-1	CATSRDSLASSGRGEFF
TRBV6-6	TRBJ2-3	CAGSPSGGTDTQYF
TRBV20-1	TRBJ1-5	CSASSQEPQHF
TRBV28	TRBJ2-7	CASSFVPGGQQYF
TRBV19	TRBJ2-3	CASTDSGLAQDTQYF